The clone carrying this TCR beta chain was counted only a few times. Using immunoSEQ multiplex PCR, the repertoire was profiled, and TCRdb retains in-frame clones only, with some absent. This table holds approximately 27,000 clones, nearly 90% found once. The sample comes from a study of blood T cell repertoires in COVID-19. The CDR3 covers 16 residues. V was trimmed by 8 bases and J by 1 base, leaving 21 bases between them. The germline V gene encodes CDR1 LNHDA and CDR2 SQIVND (reference sequence). The TCR was taken from a human donor with acute or convalescent COVID-19. The donor label of this sample is uncertain. J is TRBJ2-7 and V is TRBV19, with D maybe TRBD2 (6 bases). The material sequenced was peripheral blood. This CDR3 is CASRELGGGASYEQYF. The CDR3 region has the DNA TGTGCCAGTCGGGAATTGGGGGGAGGCGCATCCTACGAGCAGTACTTC.